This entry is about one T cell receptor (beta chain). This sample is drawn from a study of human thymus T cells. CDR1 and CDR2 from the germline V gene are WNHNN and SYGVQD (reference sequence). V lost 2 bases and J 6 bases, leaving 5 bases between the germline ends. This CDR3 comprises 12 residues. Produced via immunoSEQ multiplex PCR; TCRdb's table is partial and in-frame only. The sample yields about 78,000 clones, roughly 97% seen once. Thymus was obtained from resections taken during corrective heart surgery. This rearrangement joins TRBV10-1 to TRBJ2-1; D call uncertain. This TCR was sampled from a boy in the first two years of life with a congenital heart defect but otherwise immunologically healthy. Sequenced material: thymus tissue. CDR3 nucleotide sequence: TGCGCCAGCAGTGAGGAAGGCAATGAGCAGTTCTTC. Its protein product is CASSEEGNEQFF.